This entry concerns a single T cell receptor beta chain. The antigen this receptor binds is unknown. Base-call qualities are not available, and no considerably larger clone is one nucleotide away. Receptors were amplified or captured by the immunoSEQ multiplex PCR assay. A mixture of 60 forward primers for TCR Vbeta segments and 13 reverse primers for TCR Jbeta segments was used in the multiplex PCR. The CDR3 region of rearranged TCR beta genes was amplified from genomic DNA with a multiplex PCR assay. On the Illumina HiSeq System, the amplified TCR beta libraries were sequenced as 87-base-pair reads. The paper's data handling went like this. A later analysis tallied roughly 80 million unique TCR beta chains across the 660 or so repertoires, and around 10 million of those chains were shared by two or more donors. A nearest-neighbor algorithm error-corrected the raw reads and collapsed the reads into unique sequences, merging closely related sequences to remove PCR and sequencing errors. CDR3 sequences were aligned to IMGT reference sequences to assign V, D and J gene segments. For a sequence to be retained, a match of at least six nucleotides to both a V gene segment and a J gene segment was required. A rearrangement counted as productive if the CDR3 had no stop codons and remained in frame with V and J, and every other rearrangement counted as non-productive. CDR3 was defined by IMGT convention, running from the second conserved V-encoded cysteine to the conserved J-encoded phenylalanine. The earlier analysis of 550 to 650 of the donors excluded any sequence lacking an unambiguous match to a single V gene segment. In an earlier analysis of around 590 of the donors, a V segment was called functional when productive rearrangements were above 56.7%, and segregating when the standard deviation between donors exceeded 5%. A statistical classification framework was built for diagnosing cytomegalovirus status from the catalog of TCR beta chain sequences. V and J gene assignment, in a later analysis, came from comparing TCR nucleotide sequences with IMGT/GENE-DB human TR gene sequences. A later analysis assigned CDR3 sequences and most-parsimonious VDJ recombination scenarios with the TCRdist pipeline. In a later analysis, each TCR beta chain was defined by its CDR3 amino acid sequence together with its V-gene family, and reads without a unique V-gene family were excluded. As a way to deal with suspected cross-contamination and a sequencing artifact, a later analysis dropped roughly 620 nucleotide sequences that were highly shared and had low generation probability. In a later analysis, a clonal expansion index for each public chain was calculated from normalized within-repertoire ranks of inferred template counts. In a later analysis, generation probabilities were computed using a VDJ recombination model fitted to out-of-frame rearrangements, and the results were checked against IGoR. In a later analysis, TCR-TCR, TCR-HLA and TCR-CMV co-occurrence was scored with hypergeometric tests, and a repertoire-size bias correction was applied to TCR pairs. A later analysis estimated false discovery rates by permuting HLA or CMV assignments 20 times. A later analysis grouped co-occurring TCRs with DBSCAN, adding TCRdist sequence similarity when clustering within HLA-allele-positive subsets. For co-occurrence clustering, repertoires with fewer than 30,000 or more than 120,000 public chains were excluded, along with 4 to 6 repertoires with anomalous nucleotide sharing. TCRdb stores this immuneACCESS table with in-frame sequences only. Part of the clones is absent; in the studies checked, under half of the shortfall reflects unresolved V genes, and no reason is known for the rest. V, J and clone size are those of that table, while D and trimming were read from the DNA. Here the sample has approximately 140,000 clones; approximately 80% occur a single time. Of the sample, under 5.5% falls within the top ten clones.

The CDR1 and CDR2 encoded by the germline V gene (reference sequence) are MNHEY and SMNVEV. Germline trimming: 10 bases from V, 3 bases from J; junction bases outside gene matches: 4. Including the terminal cysteine and phenylalanine, the CDR3 comprises 14 residues. Of the read, only the CDR3 DNA is kept; its 42 bases are in frame from base 1. The record originates from a study of cytomegalovirus exposure and HLA in healthy donors (dated by TCRdb to the late 2010s). Background on the whole study: According to an earlier analysis of 587 of the donors, roughly 180 million T cells yielded 117 million unique TCR beta sequences and approximately 300 Gb of sequence data. An early release covering 500 to 750 HLA-typed donors comprised about 300 gigabases of sequencing data and tens of millions of unique TCR sequences. The genetic ancestry cluster associated with self-reported Caucasian donors included around four fifths of the roughly 410 genotyped donors. The aim of the study was to test whether cataloging public T cell receptors could identify signatures of past pathogen exposure. The study profiled the T cell repertoires of hundreds of subjects by immunosequencing and related them to cytomegalovirus serostatus. In addition to the first cohort of roughly 670 subjects, a separate validation cohort of 130 or so different subjects was used. High-throughput TCR immunosequencing, statistical association of individual TCRs with disease status, and machine learning were combined to predict cytomegalovirus infection status. In a later analysis, previously published TCR beta repertoires from some 640 donors were re-analyzed and high-resolution HLA genotyping was added so that TCR occurrence patterns could be studied. The later analysis used no new phenotypic data to find candidate immune exposures, relying instead on TCR beta sequences and their occurrence across donors. In an earlier analysis of 587 of the donors, high-throughput TCR beta sequencing was used to judge whether each TCR beta V gene segment behaved as functional or pseudogenic. Donor age, sex, ethnicity and CMV serostatus were collected together with the repertoire data. A later genetic analysis used genome-wide SNP genotypes for 398 of the 666 donors, treating that subset as a discovery cohort. Every discovery cohort repertoire had been produced on one sequencing platform. Class I and class II HLA loci were covered by the typing at four-digit resolution. The number of donors typed differed by locus, with roughly 629-640 for A, B, C, DRB1 and DQB1, roughly 550 for DQA1, under 610 for DPA1, and some 470 for DPB1. Five DR-DQ haplotypes were treated as single units for association and clustering because of strong linkage in the cohort. Across 300 to 400 genotyped donors of the cohort, an average of about 240,000 unique TCR beta nucleotide sequences per donor were sequenced, and around 20% of those sequences were non-productive. The investigation overall reported the following: The classifier was reported to diagnose cytomegalovirus status with high specificity and sensitivity in both the original cohort and the validation cohort. In a later genetic analysis, fewer N-insertions in productive TCRs were reported among donors in an Asian-associated ancestry cluster than the roughly 700-donor mean. The study gave a list of 150 to 200 TCR beta chains associated with cytomegalovirus. Because the 87-base-pair reads could not distinguish some IMGT-functional V segments, including TRBV6-2 and TRBV6-3, those segments were excluded. According to a later analysis, most CMV-associated TCR beta chains appeared to be HLA-restricted, and the HLA associations seemed to be driven largely by CMV exposure. Because HLA typing was missing for some donors at each locus, association tests included only the typed subset. Most TCR sequences were seen in very few donors, while some public TCRs were found in many individuals. A further reported finding was that TCR beta sequences accurately predicted the HLA-A and HLA-B alleles for most subjects in the first cohort. Correlated functional status among segregating V segments might reflect linkage disequilibrium, but an unknown experimental factor could not be ruled out. V-gene and J-gene trimming of TCR beta chains was associated with a missense DCLRE1C variant in a later genetic analysis, and the association was replicated in an independent cohort. A cluster of highly shared sequence variants was judged likely to be a technical artifact of the sequencing pipeline. A later analysis found that HLA-associated TCR beta chains were more clonally expanded and had lower generation probabilities than equally common non-associated chains. Roughly uniform sequencing depth across donors was assumed in presence/absence analyses, although this assumption may not hold. Because counts were too low, around 17 rarely observed V segments, including chromosome 9 orphons, were left out of the earlier analysis of a few hundred of the donors. In vitro tests confirmed that three of the cytomegalovirus-associated TCR beta chains recognize cytomegalovirus antigens. Assigning TCR associations to individual alleles was difficult when HLA alleles, especially DR and DQ, strongly co-occurred. In a later analysis, the rate of TCR association differed among HLA loci, with DRB1 alleles having the most associated TCRs and HLA-C alleles having the fewest. Only TCR beta chains were sequenced in this cohort, and the absence of alpha or paired-chain data limited detectable features. Broadly in line with IMGT annotations, most TCR beta V segments showed up in productive rearrangements about 90% or about 30% of the time in an earlier analysis of roughly 590 of the donors. In a later analysis, 16,951 TCR beta sequences were associated with specific HLA alleles at a false discovery rate of 0.05. According to a later analysis, parvovirus B19, influenza, CMV and Epstein-Barr virus appeared linked to several top co-occurrence clusters. According to the authors, the approach could potentially be generalized to other disease states and immunological phenotypes. The only immune exposure information available for the cohort was CMV serostatus.

The cohort comprised 666 healthy bone marrow donors. All cohort members were sampled while nominally healthy, although unrecorded immune exposures were likely present. The donor was CMV seronegative and belonged to the group of 350 or so seronegative cohort members. Each donor provided a peripheral blood sample, and peripheral blood mononuclear cells were used for TCR beta sequencing. Genomic DNA was extracted from the blood cell samples with the Qiagen DNeasy Blood Extraction Kit. This TCR derives from a woman in her forties or fifties in good health and CMV-seronegative. The V and J segments used are TRBV27 and TRBJ2-3, and TRBD2 aligns with 13 junction nucleotides. Input material: PBMCs. CDR3 reads: CATATSGGTDTQYF. The DNA sequence is given as TGTGCCACCGCGACTAGCGGGGGGACAGATACGCAGTATTTT.